What follows are 14 T cell receptor beta chains derived from one specimen sequenced in a study of CD8+ T cells in alopecia areata. Stated treatment: oral pan-JAK inhibitor, 5-10 mg twice daily. TCR sequencing used cDNA made by reverse transcription of extracted RNA. TCRdb's table, derived via immunoSEQ multiplex PCR, lists solely in-frame clones and lacks some. The repertoire consists of some 44,000 clones, with around 90% occurring once and the leading ten covering 15% to 20%. Sequencing was performed on CD8+ T cells sorted from blood, taken at week 24, from a patient treated with tofacitinib. The receptors originated from a human donor with alopecia areata.

This clone was observed a single time. The CDR3 DNA sequence: TGTGCCAGCAGTCAGGGTAATGAGCAGTTCTTC. Its translation: CASSQGNEQFF. The chain recombines TRBV27 with TRBJ2-1; the D gene is possibly TRBD1 (5 bases). Trimming shortened V by 5 bases and J by 7 bases, and 6 bases separated the two germline ends. The CDR3 is 11 residues long. Germline CDR1 and CDR2: MNHEY and SMNVEV (reference sequence).

The J gene is TRBJ2-7, the V gene TRBV7-9; 13 nucleotides align to TRBD2. The CDR3 length is 14 residues. The J segment lost 5 bases and the V segment lost 3 bases, leaving 1 base of the junction unmatched. From germline, CDR1 is SEHNR and CDR2 FQNEAQ (reference sequence). The CDR3 sequence is CASSFGLAGDEQYF. The CDR3 coding sequence is TGTGCCAGCAGCTTTGGACTAGCGGGGGACGAGCAGTACTTC.

Regarding this clone: An end of the junction differs from the germline gene, which may be a read error. The sample contains more than one DNA sequence encoding this CDR3. The CDR3 loop is CSVLTGYGYTF. CDR3 DNA: TGCAGCGTCCTGACAGGGTATGGCTACACCTTT. V gene TRBV29-1 combines with J gene TRBJ1-2; TRBD1 agrees at 7 bases. Germline loops: CDR1 SQVTM, CDR2 ANQGSEA. The CDR3 is 11 residues long.

The CDR3 DNA is TGCGCCAGCGGACGGGACCGGAGCTCCTACAATGAGCAGTTCTTC. Translating gives CASGRDRSSYNEQFF. The J gene is TRBJ2-1, the V gene TRBV4-1; TRBD1 or TRBD2 may be the D gene (5 bases each). Germline V gene data show CDR1 as MGHRA and CDR2 as YSYEKL. The CDR3 is made up of 15 amino acids. The V end lost 8 bases, the J end lost 0 bases, and 14 bases lay between the germline ends.

The sample holds one count of this clone. For the CDR3, the DNA is TGTGCCAGCAGTTTACTAGGGGTGAGCAATGAGCAGTTCTTC. Translation: CASSLLGVSNEQFF. V is TRBV28 and J is TRBJ2-1; TRBD1 might be the D (5 bases). The CDR3 extends over 14 amino acids. Trimming pared 2 bases from V and 6 bases from J, leaving 11 bases between. Germline assignment: CDR1 MDHEN and CDR2 SYDVKM.

This chain connects TRBV25-1 to TRBJ2-3, with 8 bases identical to TRBD1. This CDR3 spans 14 amino acids. Trimming removed 2 bases from V and 4 bases from J; junction bases left unmatched: 2. Germline CDR1 is MGHDK and CDR2 is SYGVNS. CDR3 residues: CASSEQGAADTQYF. For the CDR3, the DNA is TGTGCCAGCAGTGAACAGGGGGCGGCAGATACGCAGTATTTT.

The sample holds one count of this clone. This sequence joins TRBV6-1 and TRBJ1-5, with D possibly being TRBD1 (5 bases). The V end lost 0 bases, the J end lost 5 bases, and 14 bases lay between the germline ends. CDR1 is MNHNS, CDR2 SASEGT, per germline. There are 16 residues in the CDR3. CDR3 DNA sequence: TGTGCCAGCAGTGAAGCGCGAATGGGGCTCCATCAGCCCCAGCATTTT. Translating gives CASSEARMGLHQPQHF.

The chain employs TRBV19 and TRBJ2-7; 8 bases align to TRBD2. Germline CDR1 is LNHDA and CDR2 is SQIVND (reference sequence). The CDR3 runs to 16 residues. V was pared by 4 bases and J by 0 bases, with 8 bases of the junction left unmatched. CDR3 DNA sequence: TGTGCCAGTAGTACCGGAGCGGGGGAGAGCTCCTACGAGCAGTACTTC. Its protein product is CASSTGAGESSYEQYF.

The chain joins TRBV4-1 to TRBJ2-7; the D call may be TRBD1 or TRBD2 (5 bases each). The CDR3 runs to 14 residues. V lost 4 bases and J 5 bases, leaving 15 bases between the germline ends. From germline, CDR1 is MGHRA and CDR2 YSYEKL. In nucleotides, the CDR3 is TGCGCCAGCAGCCCCGGGACCCCGGACCACGAGCAGTACTTC. This encodes CASSPGTPDHEQYF.

This clone was recorded once. The chain links TRBV7-9 to TRBJ2-1; D is ambiguous. Germline CDR1 SEHNR, CDR2 FQNEAQ (reference sequence). The V end was cut by 8 bases, the J end by 3 bases, with 11 bases between. The CDR3 spans 13 residues. CDR3 sequence (DNA): TGTGCCAGCTCCGAAAGTATCTACAATGAGCAGTTCTTC. Translated, it gives CASSESIYNEQFF.

This chain joins TRBV27 and TRBJ2-1, with 12 bases identical to TRBD2. V dropped 8 bases and J dropped 4; count of bases not matched to a gene: 6. The CDR3 has 15 amino acids. Germline CDR1 and CDR2: MNHEY and SMNVEV (reference sequence). As DNA, the CDR3 is TGTGCCAGCTTACTAGCGGGGGGATTATACAATGAGCAGTTCTTC. It translates to CASLLAGGLYNEQFF.

The chain links TRBV27 to TRBJ2-7, with D maybe TRBD2 (5 bases). Deletions cut 3 bases from V and 0 bases from J, with 6 bases between. Germline V lookup: CDR1 MNHEY, CDR2 SMNVEV (reference sequence). The CDR3 contains 13 residues. The CDR3 coding sequence is TGTGCCAGCAGTTTCGGGGTCTCCTACGAGCAGTACTTC. Translating gives CASSFGVSYEQYF.

V and J are TRBV28 and TRBJ2-7; 10 positions match TRBD2. This CDR3 is built from 14 residues. V trimming: 2 bases; J trimming: 4 bases; junction bases outside the gene matches: 2. The germline V gene has CDR1 MDHEN and CDR2 SYDVKM. The DNA of the CDR3 is TGTGCCAGCAGTTTACTAGCGGGAGTTTACGAGCAGTACTTC. It codes for CASSLLAGVYEQYF. Complete variable domain (other parts from reference TRBV28 and TRBJ2-7): DVKVTQSSRYLVKRTGEKVFLECVQDMDHENMFWYRQDPGLGLRLIYFSYDVKMKEKGDIPEGYSVSREKKERFSLILESASTNQTSMYLCASSLLAGVYEQYFGPGTRLTVT.

The CDR3 loop is CASSLGPGLAGGKQFF. CDR3 in DNA: TGTGCCAGCAGCTTAGGGCCGGGACTAGCGGGGGGGAAGCAGTTCTTC. This chain joins TRBV7-6 and TRBJ2-1, with 16 nucleotides matching TRBD2. J lost 11 bases, V lost 1 base, and 5 bases had no gene match. This CDR3 contains 16 residues. Germline lookup yields CDR1 SGHVS and CDR2 FNYEAQ.